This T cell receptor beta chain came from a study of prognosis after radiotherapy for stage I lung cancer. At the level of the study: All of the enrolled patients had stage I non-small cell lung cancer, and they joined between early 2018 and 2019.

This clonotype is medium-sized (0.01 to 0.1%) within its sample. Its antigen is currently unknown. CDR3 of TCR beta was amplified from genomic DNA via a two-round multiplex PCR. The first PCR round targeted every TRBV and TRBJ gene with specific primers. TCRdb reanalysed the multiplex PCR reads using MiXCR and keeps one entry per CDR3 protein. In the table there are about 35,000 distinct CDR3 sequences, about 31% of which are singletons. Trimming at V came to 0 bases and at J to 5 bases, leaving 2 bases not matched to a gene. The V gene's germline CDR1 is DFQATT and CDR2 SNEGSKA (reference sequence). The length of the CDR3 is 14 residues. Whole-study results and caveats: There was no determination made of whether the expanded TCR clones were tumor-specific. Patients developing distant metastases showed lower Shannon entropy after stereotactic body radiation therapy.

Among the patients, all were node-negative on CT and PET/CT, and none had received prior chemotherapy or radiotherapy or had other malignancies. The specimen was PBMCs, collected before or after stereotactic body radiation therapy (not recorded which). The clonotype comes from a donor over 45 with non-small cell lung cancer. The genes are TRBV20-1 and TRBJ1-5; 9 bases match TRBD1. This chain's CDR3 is CSARETGGDQPQHF. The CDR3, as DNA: TGCAGTGCTAGAGAAACAGGGGGCGATCAGCCCCAGCATTTT.